This TCR beta chain is from a study of shared clonotypes between healthy human individuals (dated by TCRdb to about 2020). About the full investigation: The cohort included three men and a couple of women between 18 and 49 years of age. To estimate repertoire size and how much clonotypes are shared between individuals, the study performed deep sequencing of blood TCR repertoires from about 5 healthy adults. To increase sequencing depth and limit assay-specific biases, TCR repertoire library preparation and sequencing were carried out by different laboratories using diverse techniques. Per donor, leukapheresis produced somewhere between about 0.94 and 9.5 billion PBMCs. Study-level results and caveats: Pairwise subsampling led to the expectation that sequencing depth would affect the degree of clonotype sharing among donors. Because the study included only a small number of donors, the genetic and exposure-history diversity represented was limited. Sampling was restricted to blood, and TCR repertoires in tissues likely differ from the TCR repertoires found in blood.

Notes on this clone: There is no known antigen for this receptor. Base qualities are missing; no much larger clone stands one base away.

Using the deep immunoSEQ assay, TCR CDR3 regions were amplified from genomic DNA by multiplex PCR. Extracted genomic DNA from each cell subset was distributed evenly across all wells of several immunoSEQ 96-well plates, and each plate was treated as a replicate. Each replicate PCR for unsorted PBMC received about 310 ng genomic DNA, equal to about 30,000 T cell genomes. Unsorted PBMC genomic DNA was sequenced across ten immunoSEQ deep assay plates. The purified libraries were quantified using a Qubit 3.0 fluorometer, sized with a Bioanalyzer 2100, and then quantified again using the KAPA Library Quantification kit. Each immunoSEQ 96-well plate was sequenced on its own single-read 150-cycle Illumina NextSeq 550 flow cell. The paper's processing steps were these. Because the immunoSEQ output included only junctional sequences and no quality scores, the filtering could not be the same as the filtering used for full-length reads. To assign V/J genes and CDR3, sequences were annotated against IMGT germline references using PyIR, a Python wrapper for IgBLAST v1.9. Reads with weak V/J assignments (E-value above 1e-6), missing CDR3, stop codons, out-of-frame junctions, or ambiguous translated residues were removed. V3J clonotypes were defined as sequences sharing the same inferred V gene, J gene, and CDR3 amino acid sequence. To compute the percentage overlap between repertoires, the number of shared unique clonotypes was divided by the size of the smaller repertoire. Repertoire richness was assessed with RTK rarefaction, the Chao1 estimator, and Recon v2.1 estimates of unobserved clonotypes. TCRdb obtained this table from immuneACCESS and retained in-frame rearrangements with V and J assigned. These tables miss some clones; where compared with another copy, unresolved V genes account for less than half of the shortfall, and the remainder is unexplained. D and trimming were read from the DNA, whereas the V and J calls and clone size are those reported in that table. The sample yields more than 450,000 clones; 79% were counted once. The ten largest clones add up to 13% of the sample.

The donors were healthy, HIV-negative adults with no recently reported acute infections or vaccinations. Every donor was a Caucasian adult residing in Nashville, Tennessee, USA. For unsorted samples, 96 million or so PBMCs were counted, and genomic DNA was extracted using the QIAamp DNA Blood Mini kit. Blood was obtained by leukapheresis, after which PBMCs were separated by Ficoll-Histopaque density gradient centrifugation and cryopreserved in liquid nitrogen vapor phase. From a lookup of the germline V gene, CDR1 and CDR2 are SGDLS and YYNGEE. The CDR3 goes from the cysteine to the phenylalanine over 13 residues. CDR3 DNA only is kept here, 39 bases in frame from base 1. The junction carries 10 bases between V and J, which are trimmed by 0 bases and 7 bases respectively.

The rearrangement joined TRBV9 to TRBJ1-2; the D gene lacks a confident call. Sequenced sample: PBMCs. This receptor was taken from a woman between 40 and 50 years old in good health. Some clones in this sample may be carry-over from other donors' samples. The nucleotide sequence is given as TGTGCCAGCAGCGTAGGGCCCCCCGGTGGCTACACCTTC. This encodes CASSVGPPGGYTF.